The rows below give T cell receptor beta chains drawn from one sample of a study of blood T cell repertoires in COVID-19. Repertoires were generated with immunoSEQ multiplex PCR, while TCRdb's copy carries only in-frame clones and drops some. This table holds about 270,000 clones, more than 85% found once. What was sequenced was PBMCs or T cells enriched from blood (not recorded which). The receptors derive from a man in his forties who had been exposed to COVID-19. Each CDR3 is given with its conserved first and last residue.

v_call	j_call	cdr3_aa
TRBV30	TRBJ1-2	CAWRGGLIGAGYGYTF
TRBV4-3	TRBJ2-2	CASSRERGELFF
TRBV28	TRBJ1-4	CASSRHPTGLNEKLFF
TRBV4-1	TRBJ1-2	CASSQEGQGYGYTF
TRBV6-6	TRBJ2-7	CASSPPQTSRRYEQYF
TRBV19	TRBJ2-7	CASSAQQGAGYEQYF
TRBV7-2	TRBJ2-1	CASRTSLAGGPDEQFF
TRBV12-2	TRBJ2-7	CASRLARLSWNSPSSYEQYF
TRBV19	TRBJ2-1	CASSIAGVYDEQFF
TRBV28	TRBJ1-2	CASSSGQGVLYGYTF
TRBV6-5	TRBJ1-4	CASSYSGATNEKLFF
TRBV7-9	TRBJ1-5	CASSLYSQPQHF
TRBV30	TRBJ1-6	CAWSSPTGNSYNSPLHF
TRBV9	TRBJ2-7	CASSPGGYEQYF
TRBV27	TRBJ2-1	CASSVAGAPPNEQFF
TRBV18	TRBJ1-5	CASSPRDSGNQPQHF
TRBV4-3	TRBJ1-6	CASSQDRLSNSPLHF
TRBV18	TRBJ2-7	CASSPPQGWDEQYF
TRBV30	TRBJ1-6	CAWSVRGTENSPLHF
TRBV5-1	TRBJ2-1	CASSFDRGGIYEQFF
TRBV2	TRBJ2-2	CASTWDKYTGELFF
TRBV7-9	TRBJ2-3	CASSQTYSDTDTQYF
TRBV9	TRBJ2-2	CASSVVVGANTGELFF
TRBV7-6	TRBJ2-1	CASSLEGWGDEQFF
TRBV3-1/TRBV3-2	TRBJ1-1	CASSQGRSGLVAEAFF
TRBV4-1	TRBJ2-2	CASSLIKAGVNTGELFF
TRBV4-3	TRBJ2-7	CASSQDGSGSYEQYF